This T cell receptor beta chain was captured in a study of OX40 agonist ivuxolimab in advanced cancers. Libraries were prepared by immunoSEQ multiplex PCR; TCRdb keeps only in-frame clonotypes and omits some of them. Of approximately 44,000 clones listed, 70% to 90% are singletons. V dropped 6 bases and J dropped 9 bases, with 12 bases sitting between them. Germline values: CDR1 SGHTA, CDR2 FQGTGA. The CDR3 has 13 residues. The sequencing used CD4+ or CD8+ T cells sorted from blood, collected in a trial of the OX40 agonist ivuxolimab. The rearrangement links TRBV7-3 to TRBJ1-6, with D perhaps matching TRBD1 (5 bases). The TCR sequence derives from an adult with an advanced solid tumor such as melanoma, head and neck, liver or kidney cancer. CDR3 amino acids: CASRSPGSSPLHF. The CDR3, as DNA: TGTGCCAGCAGGTCTCCAGGGAGTTCACCCCTCCACTTT.